The 12 T cell receptor beta chains presented below share a single source sample, sequenced in a study of cytomegalovirus exposure and HLA in healthy donors. Use of 60 Vbeta and 13 Jbeta primers characterized the PCR. Clones were sequenced by immunoSEQ multiplex PCR, and TCRdb holds only the in-frame ones, with some missing. The data show 70,000 to 100,000 clones, 60% to 80% seen once. Sequenced: PBMCs. Every receptor here comes from a woman in her 50s in good health and CMV-seropositive.

This chain joins TRBV2 and TRBJ1-1; 8 bases match TRBD1. The trim removed 8 bases at V and 0 bases at J, leaving 2 bases unmatched. Germline CDR1 SNHLY, CDR2 FYNNEI. The CDR3 is 13 amino acids. The CDR3 DNA sequence: TGTGCCAGCGCGACAGGGGTGAACACTGAAGCTTTCTTT. Protein product: CASATGVNTEAFF.

This clone was recorded a few times. At one end, the junction sequence differs from germline, possibly due to a read error. The chain has TRBV2 and TRBJ2-1; D possibly corresponds to TRBD1 (6 bases). CDR1 is SNHLY and CDR2 is FYNNEI in the germline V gene. The CDR3 contains 15 residues. The CDR3 coding sequence is TGTGCCAGCAGGGAAGGCAGGGGACGAACAATGAAGCAGTTCTTC. Translated, it gives CASREGRGRTMKQFF.

The gene calls are TRBV6-5 and TRBJ2-3; TRBD2 might be the D (6 bases). Germline V gene data show CDR1 as MNHEY and CDR2 as SVGAGI. This CDR3 contains 15 residues. The V and J ends lost 1 base and 5 bases respectively, with 13 bases between them. CDR3 sequence reads: CASSYLAAGGDTQYF. The CDR3 DNA follows: TGTGCCAGCAGTTACTTAGCGGCCGGGGGAGATACGCAGTATTTT.

For the CDR3, the DNA is TGCGCCAGCAGCCACCCTCTCCGCGAGGCGAGCTCTGGAAACACCATATATTTT. It specifies CASSHPLREASSGNTIYF. The V call is TRBV4-1, the J call TRBJ1-3; D is ambiguous. Germline V gene data show CDR1 as MGHRA and CDR2 as YSYEKL. Between the trimmed V and J ends, which lost 3 bases and 0 bases, there was a span of 18 bases. This CDR3 contains 18 residues.

The chain carries TRBV30 and TRBJ2-7; 9 bases are a match to TRBD1. This CDR3 spans 14 amino acids. The germline gives CDR1 GTSNPN, CDR2 SVGIG (reference sequence). V dropped 5 bases and J dropped 4; count of bases not matched to a gene: 9. The CDR3 loop is CAWGDRDRAYEQYF. CDR3 sequence (DNA): TGTGCCTGGGGGGACCGGGACAGGGCTTACGAGCAGTACTTC. Based on the CDR3 plus reference TRBV30 and TRBJ2-7, the full variable domain is SQTIHQWPATLVQPVGSPLSLECTVEGTSNPNLYWYRQAAGRGLQLLFYSVGIGQISSEVPQNLSASRPQDRQFILSSKKLLLSDSGFYLCAWGDRDRAYEQYFGPGTRLTVT.

This clone appeared a single time. The V call is TRBV7-8, the J call TRBJ2-2; D possibly corresponds to TRBD2 (5 bases). Germline lookup yields CDR1 SGHVS and CDR2 FQNEAQ. CDR3 size: 17 residues. Trimming left V 7 bases short and J 0 bases short, with 18 bases between. The CDR3 loop reads CASNVKSGLTNTGELFF. In nucleotides, the CDR3 is TGTGCCAGCAACGTTAAAAGTGGACTTACGAACACCGGGGAGCTGTTTTTT.

V usage is TRBV2 and J usage is TRBJ1-4; 8 bases are a match to TRBD1. Trimming removed 6 bases from V and 7 bases from J; junction bases left unmatched: 10. The CDR3 contains 15 residues. CDR1 is SNHLY and CDR2 is FYNNEI in the germline V gene. This CDR3 is CASRGDGQGREKLFF. DNA of the CDR3: TGTGCCAGCAGGGGCGACGGACAGGGACGTGAAAAACTGTTTTTT.

The gene calls are TRBV5-4 and TRBJ2-3; a possible D gene is TRBD2 (5 bases). The CDR3 covers 14 residues. The ends were cut back, 4 bases at V and 0 bases at J, with 9 bases in the middle. The germline gives CDR1 SGHNT, CDR2 YYREEE (reference sequence). The CDR3 bases are TGTGCCAGCAGCACCAGGACTAGCACAGATACGCAGTATTTT. It specifies CASSTRTSTDTQYF.

J is TRBJ2-1 and V is TRBV18, with 10 bases identical to TRBD1. This CDR3 region has 13 residues. Germline V CDR1 and CDR2: KGHSH, LQKENI. V lost 2 bases and J lost 8; bases outside the gene matches: 0. In DNA, the CDR3 is TGTGCCAGCTCACCAGGGACAGGGGATGAGCAGTTCTTC. Translating gives CASSPGTGDEQFF.

This chain joins TRBV4-1 and TRBJ2-1; D uncertain. In germline, CDR1 is MGHRA, CDR2 YSYEKL. The CDR3 has 14 residues. Trimming stripped 5 bases from V and 4 bases from J, with 12 bases between. The CDR3, as DNA: TGCGCCAGCAGCACGCAAGCGAGGTACAATGAGCAGTTCTTC. This codes for CASSTQARYNEQFF.

For the CDR3, the DNA is TGTGCCTGGAGTGTACTTCGGGAGAACATTCAGTACTTC. Translating gives CAWSVLRENIQYF. V usage is TRBV30 and J usage is TRBJ2-4; weak D call: TRBD2 (6 bases). Between the trimmed V and J ends, which lost 0 bases and 7 bases, there was a span of 10 bases. CDR1 and CDR2 from the germline V gene are GTSNPN and SVGIG (reference sequence). The CDR3 length is 13 residues.

This sequence joins TRBV7-9 and TRBJ2-3, with D perhaps TRBD2 (5 bases). The CDR3 is made up of 12 amino acids. Germline loops: CDR1 SEHNR, CDR2 FQNEAQ (reference sequence). In nucleotides, the CDR3 is TGTTCCTCCGGACTCGGTGCAGATACGCAGTATTTT. As protein: CSSGLGADTQYF.